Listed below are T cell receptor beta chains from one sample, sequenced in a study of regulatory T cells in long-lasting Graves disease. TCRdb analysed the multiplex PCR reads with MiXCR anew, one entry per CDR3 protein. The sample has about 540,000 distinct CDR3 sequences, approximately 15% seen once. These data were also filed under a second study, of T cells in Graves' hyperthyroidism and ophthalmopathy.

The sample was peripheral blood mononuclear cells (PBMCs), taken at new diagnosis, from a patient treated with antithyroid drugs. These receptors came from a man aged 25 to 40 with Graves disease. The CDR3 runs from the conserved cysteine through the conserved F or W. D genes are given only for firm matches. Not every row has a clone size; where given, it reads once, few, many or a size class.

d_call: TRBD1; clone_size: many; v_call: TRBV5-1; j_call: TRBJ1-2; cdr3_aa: CASSPGQGLNGYTF; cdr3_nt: TGCGCCAGCAGCCCCGGACAGGGCCTCAATGGCTACACCTTC
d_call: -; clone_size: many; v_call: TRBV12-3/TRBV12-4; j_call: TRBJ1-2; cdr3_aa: CASRLSWQNGYTF; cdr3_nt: TGTGCCAGCAGGCTATCCTGGCAGAACGGCTACACCTTC
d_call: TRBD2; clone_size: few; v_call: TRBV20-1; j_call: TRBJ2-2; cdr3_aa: CSAWLAGDTGELFF; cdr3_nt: TGCAGTGCTTGGCTAGCGGGGGACACCGGGGAGCTGTTTTTT
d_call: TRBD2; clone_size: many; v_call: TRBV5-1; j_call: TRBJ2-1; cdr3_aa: CASTLMAGGGNEQFF; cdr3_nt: TGCGCCAGCACCTTGATGGCGGGAGGGGGCAATGAGCAGTTCTTC
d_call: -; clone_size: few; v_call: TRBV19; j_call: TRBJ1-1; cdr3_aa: CASSIVEGNTEAFF; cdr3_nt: TGTGCCAGTAGTATAGTTGAGGGGAACACTGAAGCTTTCTTT
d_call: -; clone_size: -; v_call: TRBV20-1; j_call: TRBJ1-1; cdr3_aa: CSAFSGTSGGGGTEAFF; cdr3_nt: TGCAGTGCTTTCTCCGGGACTAGCGGGGGCGGGGGCACTGAAGCTTTCTTT
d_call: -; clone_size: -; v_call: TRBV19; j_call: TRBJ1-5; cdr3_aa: CASTDTGRGNQPQHF; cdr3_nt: TGTGCCAGTACCGACACAGGGAGAGGCAATCAGCCCCAGCATTTT
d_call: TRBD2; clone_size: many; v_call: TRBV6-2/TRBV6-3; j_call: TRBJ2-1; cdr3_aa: CASSSGRWNEQFF; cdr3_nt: TGTGCCAGCTCTAGCGGGAGGTGGAATGAGCAGTTCTTC
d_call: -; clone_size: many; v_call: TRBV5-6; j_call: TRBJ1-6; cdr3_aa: CASSLGVGTSPLHF; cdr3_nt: TGTGCCAGCAGCTTGGGGGTCGGCACTTCACCCCTCCACTTT
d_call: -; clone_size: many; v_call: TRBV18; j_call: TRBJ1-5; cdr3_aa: CASSPYWNNQPQHF; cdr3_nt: TGTGCCAGCTCCCCTTACTGGAACAATCAGCCCCAGCATTTT
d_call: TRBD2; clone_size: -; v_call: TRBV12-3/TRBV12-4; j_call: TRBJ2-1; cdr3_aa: CASSPGLGPSSYNEQFF; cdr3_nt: TGTGCCAGCTCACCCGGACTAGGGCCAAGCTCCTACAATGAGCAGTTCTTC
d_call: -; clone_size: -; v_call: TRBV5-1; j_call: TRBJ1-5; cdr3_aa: CASSWGGGNQPQHF; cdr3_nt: TGCGCCAGCAGCTGGGGAGGAGGCAATCAGCCCCAGCATTTT
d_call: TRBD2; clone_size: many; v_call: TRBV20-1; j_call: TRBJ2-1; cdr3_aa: CSHATSGSYNEQFF; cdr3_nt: TGCAGTCACGCGACTAGCGGGAGTTACAATGAGCAGTTCTTC
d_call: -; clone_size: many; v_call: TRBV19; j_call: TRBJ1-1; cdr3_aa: CASSTYTEAFF; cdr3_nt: TGTGCCAGTAGTACCTACACTGAAGCTTTCTTT
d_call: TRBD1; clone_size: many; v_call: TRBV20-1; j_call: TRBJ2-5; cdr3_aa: CSAYRGPQETQYF; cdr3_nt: TGCAGTGCTTACAGGGGCCCACAAGAGACCCAGTACTTC
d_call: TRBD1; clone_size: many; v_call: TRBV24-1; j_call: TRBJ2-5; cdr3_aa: CATSASTGRQTQYF; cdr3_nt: TGTGCCACCAGTGCCTCGACAGGGCGGCAGACCCAGTACTTC
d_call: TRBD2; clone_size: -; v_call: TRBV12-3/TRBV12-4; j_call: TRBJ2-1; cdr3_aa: CASLRLSGRAYNEQFF; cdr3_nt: TGTGCCAGCCTCCGGCTGAGCGGGAGGGCATACAATGAGCAGTTCTTC
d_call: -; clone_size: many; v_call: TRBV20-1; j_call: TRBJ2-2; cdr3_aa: CSARGGVAGELFF; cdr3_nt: TGCAGTGCTAGAGGGGGAGTTGCCGGGGAGCTGTTTTTT
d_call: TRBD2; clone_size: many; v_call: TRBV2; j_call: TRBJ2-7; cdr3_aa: CASTPRRTSGAEQYF; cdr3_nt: TGTGCCAGCACCCCCCGGAGGACTAGCGGGGCCGAGCAGTACTTC
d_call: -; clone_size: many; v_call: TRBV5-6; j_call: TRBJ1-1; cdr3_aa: CASSLGHSMNTEAFF; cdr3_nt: TGTGCCAGCAGCTTGGGACACAGCATGAACACTGAAGCTTTCTTT
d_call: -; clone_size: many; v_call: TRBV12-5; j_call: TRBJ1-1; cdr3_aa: CASGTSTGTPTMNTEAFF; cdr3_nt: TGTGCTAGTGGTACCTCAACAGGGACCCCCACTATGAACACTGAAGCTTTCTTT
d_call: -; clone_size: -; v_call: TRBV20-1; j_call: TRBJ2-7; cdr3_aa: CSARRDRSYEQYF; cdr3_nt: TGCAGTGCTCGCCGGGACCGGTCCTACGAGCAGTACTTC
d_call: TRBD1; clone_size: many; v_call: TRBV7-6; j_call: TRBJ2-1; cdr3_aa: CASSSLDRGWGEQFF; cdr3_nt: TGTGCCAGCAGCTCCCTGGACAGGGGGTGGGGTGAGCAGTTCTTC
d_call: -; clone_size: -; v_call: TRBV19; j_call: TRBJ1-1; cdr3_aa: CASSAQGAAMNTEAFF; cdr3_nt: TGTGCCAGTAGTGCTCAGGGAGCCGCAATGAACACTGAAGCTTTCTTT
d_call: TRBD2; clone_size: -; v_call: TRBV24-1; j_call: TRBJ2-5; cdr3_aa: CATSDFTKGGETQYF; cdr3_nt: TGTGCCACCAGTGATTTCACGAAGGGAGGGGAGACCCAGTACTTC
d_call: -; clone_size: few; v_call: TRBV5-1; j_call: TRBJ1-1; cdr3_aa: CASSLEGGGTEAFF; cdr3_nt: TGCGCCAGCAGCTTGGAAGGGGGTGGGACTGAAGCTTTCTTT
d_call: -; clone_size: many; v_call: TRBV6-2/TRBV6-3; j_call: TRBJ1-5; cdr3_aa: CASSYSREGSGYQPQHF; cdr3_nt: TGTGCCAGCAGTTACTCACGGGAGGGGTCAGGGTATCAGCCCCAGCATTTT
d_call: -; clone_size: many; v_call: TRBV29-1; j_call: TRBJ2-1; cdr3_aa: CSVEVPPDGNEQFF; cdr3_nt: TGCAGCGTTGAAGTCCCCCCGGACGGAAATGAGCAGTTCTTC
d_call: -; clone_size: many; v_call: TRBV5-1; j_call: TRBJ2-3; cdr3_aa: CASSLPSDTQYF; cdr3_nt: TGCGCCAGCAGCTTGCCGTCAGATACGCAGTATTTT
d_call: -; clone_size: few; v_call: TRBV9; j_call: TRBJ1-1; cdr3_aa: CASSPEGRWGNTEAFF; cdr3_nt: TGTGCCAGCAGCCCGGAGGGGCGGTGGGGGAACACTGAAGCTTTCTTT
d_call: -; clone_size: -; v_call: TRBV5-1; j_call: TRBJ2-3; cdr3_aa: CASSLRGARADTQYF; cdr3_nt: TGCGCCAGCAGCTTGAGGGGGGCGCGTGCAGATACGCAGTATTTT
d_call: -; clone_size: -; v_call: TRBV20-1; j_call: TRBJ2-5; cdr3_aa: CSVDGGRGPQETQYF; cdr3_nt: TGCAGTGTTGACGGTGGACGTGGGCCCCAAGAGACCCAGTACTTC
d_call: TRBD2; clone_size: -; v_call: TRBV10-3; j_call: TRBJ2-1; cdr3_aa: CAISSGTSSYNEQFF; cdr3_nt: TGTGCCATCAGCTCCGGGACTAGCTCCTACAATGAGCAGTTCTTC